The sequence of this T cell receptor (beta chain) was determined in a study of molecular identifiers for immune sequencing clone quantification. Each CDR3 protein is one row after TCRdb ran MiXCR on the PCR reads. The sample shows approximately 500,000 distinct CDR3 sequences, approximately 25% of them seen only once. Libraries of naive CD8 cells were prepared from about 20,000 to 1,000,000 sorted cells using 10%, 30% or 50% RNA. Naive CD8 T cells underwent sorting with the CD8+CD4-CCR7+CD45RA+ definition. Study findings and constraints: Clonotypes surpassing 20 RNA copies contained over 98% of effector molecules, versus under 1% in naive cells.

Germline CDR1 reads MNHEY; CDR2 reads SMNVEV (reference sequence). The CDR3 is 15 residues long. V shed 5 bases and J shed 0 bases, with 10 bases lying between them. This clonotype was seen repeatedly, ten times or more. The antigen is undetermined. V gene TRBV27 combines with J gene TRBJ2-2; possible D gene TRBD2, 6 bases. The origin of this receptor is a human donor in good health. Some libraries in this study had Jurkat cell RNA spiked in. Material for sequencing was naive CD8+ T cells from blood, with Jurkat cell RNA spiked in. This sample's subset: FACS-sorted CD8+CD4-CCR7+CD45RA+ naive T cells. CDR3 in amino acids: CASSQLAPNTGELFF. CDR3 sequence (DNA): TGTGCCAGCAGTCAGCTAGCGCCGAACACCGGGGAGCTGTTTTTT.